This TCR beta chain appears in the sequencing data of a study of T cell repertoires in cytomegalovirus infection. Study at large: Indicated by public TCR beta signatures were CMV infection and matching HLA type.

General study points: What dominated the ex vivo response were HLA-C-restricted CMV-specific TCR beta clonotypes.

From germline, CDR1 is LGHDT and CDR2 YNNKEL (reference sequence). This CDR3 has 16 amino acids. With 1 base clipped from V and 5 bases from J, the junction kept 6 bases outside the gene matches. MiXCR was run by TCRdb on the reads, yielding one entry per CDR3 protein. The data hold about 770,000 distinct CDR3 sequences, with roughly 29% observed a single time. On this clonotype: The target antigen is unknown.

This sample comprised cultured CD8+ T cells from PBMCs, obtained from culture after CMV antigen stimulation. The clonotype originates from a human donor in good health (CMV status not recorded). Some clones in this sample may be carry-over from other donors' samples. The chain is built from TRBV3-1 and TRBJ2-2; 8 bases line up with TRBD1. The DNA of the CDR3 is TGTGCCAGCAGCCAAGGCTGGACAGGGAAAACCGGGGAGCTGTTTTTT. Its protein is CASSQGWTGKTGELFF.